The next 32 T cell receptor beta chains were all read from a single sample in a study of regulatory T cells in long-lasting Graves disease. Time point: persistent/refractory GD, antithyroid drugs over 5 years with positive TRAb. Extracted RNA from PBMCs served as the source of the TCR library. In building TCR beta libraries, iRepertoire HTBI primers were used together with Arm-PCR of CDR3 regions. TCRdb recomputed calls from the multiplex PCR reads with MiXCR, one row per CDR3 protein. This table holds a few hundred thousand distinct CDR3 sequences, approximately 20% found once. The sequenced sample was peripheral blood mononuclear cells (PBMCs), obtained when the disease was refractory, from a patient treated with antithyroid drugs. The receptor set was obtained from a female donor with Graves disease.

Ten or more counts support this clonotype. The V call is TRBV11-2, the J call TRBJ2-7; no clear D gene. Germline assignment: CDR1 SGHAT and CDR2 FQNNGV. CDR3 size: 13 residues. Between the trimmed V and J ends, which lost 5 bases and 3 bases, there was a span of 11 bases. CDR3 protein: CASSPQDRYEQYF. The CDR3 coding sequence is TGTGCCAGCAGCCCCCAGGACCGCTACGAGCAGTACTTC.

To note about this clonotype: One base away lies a much larger clone, so this may be a sequencing read error. This chain links TRBV7-8 with TRBJ2-5; possible D gene TRBD2, 5 bases. Trimming left V 11 bases short and J 0 bases short, with 13 bases between. Germline V gene sequence: CDR1 SGHVS, CDR2 FQNEAQ. The CDR3 spans 13 residues. The chain's CDR3 is CAGTSTYQETQYF. The CDR3 coding sequence is TGTGCCGGCACTAGTACGTACCAAGAGACCCAGTACTTC.

This clonotype was counted at least ten times. CDR3 DNA: TGTGCCAGCAGACTGACCGAGACAAACTATGGCTACACCTTC. The encoded protein is CASRLTETNYGYTF. V and J are TRBV28 and TRBJ1-2, with unresolved D. Trimming removed 6 bases at V and 2 bases at J, with 13 bases between. The germline CDR1 and CDR2 sequences are MDHEN and SYDVKM. The CDR3 runs 14 residues.

This clonotype was seen more than once but under ten times. Being one base from a much bigger clone, this may be a read error. V usage is TRBV28 and J usage is TRBJ1-2; D is perhaps TRBD1 (5 bases). Germline CDR1 reads MDHEN; CDR2 reads SYDVKM. The CDR3 is 14 residues long. CDR3 coding DNA: TGTGCCGGCAGTTTAGAACAGGCCAACTATGGCTACACCTTC. It is translated as CAGSLEQANYGYTF.

Ten or more counts support this clonotype. V is TRBV7-2 and J is TRBJ1-1; D is uncertain. The V and J ends lost 5 bases and 3 bases respectively, with 13 bases between them. The CDR3 spans 14 residues. The germline V gene encodes CDR1 SGHTA and CDR2 FQGNSA. The CDR3 DNA is TGTGCCAGCAGCCCCCCATATGGGGACACTGAAGCTTTCTTT. The encoded protein is CASSPPYGDTEAFF.

A remark on this clonotype: Germline and junction disagree at one end, which may indicate a read error. The chain couples TRBV20-1 to TRBJ2-3, with D possibly being TRBD2 (5 bases). The CDR3 has 15 amino acids. CDR1 DFQATT and CDR2 SNEGSKA come from the germline V gene (reference sequence). The CDR3 DNA is TGCAGTGCCAGAGATGTGAGGGCGGCGACAGATACGCAGTATTTT. It yields the protein CSARDVRAATDTQYF.

Of note for this clonotype: A much more abundant neighbour one base away suggests this may be a read error. The chain is built from TRBV29-1 and TRBJ2-5; D could derive from TRBD1 or TRBD2 (5 bases each). The length of the CDR3 is 13 residues. In germline, CDR1 is SQVTM, CDR2 ANQGSEA. The CDR3 sequence: CSVDIEVGETRYF. The CDR3 bases are TGCAGCGTTGATATAGAGGTGGGGGAGACCCGGTACTTC.

This clonotype was counted ten times or more. The chain couples TRBV28 to TRBJ2-7; D is perhaps TRBD1 (5 bases). The germline gives CDR1 MDHEN, CDR2 SYDVKM. V was shortened by 7 bases and J by 6 bases, with 16 bases between the two germline ends. The CDR3 covers 13 residues. The CDR3 coding sequence is TGTGCCAGCACCCTGCAGGGAACGAGCGAGCAGTACTTC. It yields the protein CASTLQGTSEQYF.

This clonotype was found a few times. The chain couples TRBV5-1 to TRBJ2-7; TRBD1 or TRBD2 may be the D gene (5 bases each). The CDR3 totals 14 residues. V was cut by 3 bases and J by 5 bases, with 15 bases left in between. Per the germline V gene, CDR1 is SGHRS and CDR2 is YFSETQ. The DNA of the CDR3 is TGCGCCAGCAGCTCGAGGGGATTTATCGACGAGCAGTACTTC. It translates to CASSSRGFIDEQYF.

This chain connects TRBV27 to TRBJ2-1; 10 bases align to TRBD2. With 5 bases clipped from V and 7 bases from J, the junction kept 11 bases outside the gene matches. The CDR3 is 16 residues long. Germline CDR1 MNHEY, CDR2 SMNVEV (reference sequence). This CDR3 is CASSKRGLAGANEQFF. The CDR3 nucleotides read TGTGCCAGCAGTAAACGGGGGCTAGCGGGAGCAAATGAGCAGTTCTTC.

This rearrangement joins TRBV19 to TRBJ2-1; 11 nucleotides match TRBD2. V gave up 10 bases and J gave up 2 bases; unmatched junction bases: 7. The germline gives CDR1 LNHDA, CDR2 SQIVND (reference sequence). This CDR3 is 15 amino acids long. CDR3 in amino acids: CATRTSGRTYNEQFF. The CDR3 DNA follows: TGTGCCACCAGGACTAGCGGGCGTACCTACAATGAGCAGTTCTTC.

This clonotype has at least ten counts. V and J are TRBV27 and TRBJ1-4, with 8 bases lining up with TRBD1. Germline V CDR1 and CDR2: MNHEY, SMNVEV (reference sequence). The CDR3 consists of 17 residues. Trimming took 3 bases from V and 4 from J; bases not matched to a gene: 10. The CDR3 DNA sequence: TGTGCCAGCAGTTTGGGGACAGGTGTGCGTGGTAATGAAAAACTGTTTTTT. This codes for CASSLGTGVRGNEKLFF.

The V call is TRBV20-1, the J call TRBJ2-1; tentative D call: TRBD2 (6 bases). The CDR3 contains 15 residues. CDR1 is DFQATT and CDR2 is SNEGSKA in the germline V gene (reference sequence). The ends were cut back, 1 base at V and 1 base at J, with 11 bases in the middle. The CDR3 sequence: CSARGASGSYNEQFF. CDR3 DNA: TGCAGTGCTAGAGGGGCCAGCGGGTCCTACAATGAGCAGTTCTTC.

This clonotype was picked up a small number of times. This may come from a read error, since a much larger clone is one base off. The rearrangement links TRBV12-3 or TRBV12-4 to TRBJ1-4; D remains ambiguous. This CDR3 contains 14 residues. The CDR3 sequence is CTSSLDFDNEKLFF. CDR3 DNA: TGTACCAGCAGTTTAGACTTTGACAATGAAAAACTGTTTTTT.

To note about this clonotype: Relative to the germline gene, one junction end is altered; a read error may explain this. The CDR3 DNA reads TGTGCCAGCAGTTCGCAGGGCTACGAGCAGCACTTC. Its translation is CASSSQGYEQHF. The chain has TRBV6-5 and TRBJ2-7, with a tentative D call TRBD1 (5 bases). Looked up from germline, CDR1 is MNHEY and CDR2 is SVGAGI. The CDR3 has 12 amino acids.

This clonotype was picked up many times. This chain uses TRBV28 with TRBJ1-2; D not resolved. Trimming removed 3 bases from V and 4 bases from J, with 9 bases in between. The CDR3 has 13 residues. Germline V gives CDR1 MDHEN, CDR2 SYDVKM. The CDR3 bases are TGTGCCAGCAGTTTGGCAGGCCTCTATGGCTACACCTTC. It specifies CASSLAGLYGYTF.

This clonotype showed up many times. The chain uses TRBV30 and TRBJ1-1, with a possible D match to TRBD1 (6 bases). V lost 4 bases to trimming and J lost 11 bases, with 17 bases between them. This CDR3 is 12 amino acids long. Germline V lookup: CDR1 GTSNPN, CDR2 SVGIG (reference sequence). In DNA form, the CDR3 reads TGTGCCTGGACTCACGGCGGGGGGCTGGCTTTCTTT. Translating gives CAWTHGGGLAFF.

The chain couples TRBV15 to TRBJ1-4, with 10 bases lining up with TRBD1. The V gene's germline CDR1 is LNHNV and CDR2 YYDKDF (reference sequence). This CDR3 is built from 15 residues. Losses at the gene ends were 1 base for V and 8 bases for J; bases not matched to a gene: 4. The CDR3 is CATSRGTGGGEKLFF. In DNA form, the CDR3 reads TGTGCCACCAGCAGAGGGACAGGGGGGGGCGAAAAACTGTTTTTT. Full variable domain (outside the CDR3, taken from reference TRBV15 and TRBJ1-4): DAMVIQNPRYQVTQFGKPVTLSCSQTLNHNVMYWYQQKSSQAPKLLFHYYDKDFNNEADTPDNFQSRRPNTSFCFLDIRSPGLGDTAMYLCATSRGTGGGEKLFFGSGTQLSVL.

In this sample, this clonotype turned up a few times. The chain couples TRBV6-1 to TRBJ2-2, with 7 bases that match TRBD2. CDR1 and CDR2 (germline): MNHNS, SASEGT. Trimming cost V 10 bases and J 3 bases; bases outside gene matches: 8. The CDR3 spans 14 residues. CDR3 amino acids: CATERGGDTGELFF. In DNA form, the CDR3 reads TGTGCCACCGAGCGGGGCGGGGACACCGGGGAGCTGTTTTTT.

This clonotype was found many times. The chain carries TRBV6-5 and TRBJ2-7, with unresolved D. CDR1 MNHEY and CDR2 SVGAGI come from the germline V gene. With 0 bases removed from V and 4 bases from J, the gap between germline ends came to 19 bases. The CDR3 totals 17 residues. The CDR3, as DNA: TGTGCCAGCAGTTACTCGGTATCCCCACTCTTGGGATACGAGCAGTACTTC. Translating it yields CASSYSVSPLLGYEQYF.

A single count supports this clonotype. The chain uses TRBV7-2 and TRBJ2-7; 10 bases match TRBD2. CDR1 and CDR2 (germline): SGHTA, FQGNSA. Trimming at V came to 5 bases and at J to 7 bases, leaving 14 bases not matched to a gene. The CDR3 length is 16 residues. The CDR3 spells CASSTSGVTAGGEQYF. CDR3 sequence (DNA): TGTGCCAGCAGCACTAGTGGGGTTACAGCGGGAGGGGAGCAGTACTTC. The complete variable domain, with remaining parts taken from reference TRBV7-2 and TRBJ2-7, reads GAGVSQSPSNKVTEKGKDVELRCDPISGHTALYWYRQSLGQGLEFLIYFQGNSAPDKSGLPSDRFSAERTGGSVSTLTIQRTQQEDSAVYLCASSTSGVTAGGEQYFGPGTRLTVT.

This clonotype was counted at least ten times. The chain joins TRBV27 to TRBJ2-7; D not certain. Germline values: CDR1 MNHEY, CDR2 SMNVEV (reference sequence). The CDR3 covers 15 residues. V shed 3 bases and J shed 1 base, with 13 bases lying between them. DNA for the CDR3: TGTGCCAGCAGTTTCGTGGGGTCCTCTTCCTACGAGCAGTACTTC. This sequence encodes CASSFVGSSSYEQYF.

The sample holds many counts of this clonotype. The V gene is TRBV27, the J gene TRBJ2-5; 10 bases fit TRBD2. V lost 8 bases, J lost 4 bases, and 7 bases stayed unmatched. The CDR3 contains 14 residues. Germline V gives CDR1 MNHEY, CDR2 SMNVEV (reference sequence). CDR3 coding DNA: TGTGCCAGCGGTAGCGGGAGGATTGGAGAGACCCAGTACTTC. It specifies CASGSGRIGETQYF.

This clonotype was detected a few times. The chain combines TRBV7-2 with TRBJ2-3; 9 bases are a match to TRBD2. CDR1 is SGHTA and CDR2 is FQGNSA in the germline V gene. This CDR3 is built from 14 residues. V shed 2 bases and J 5 bases; nucleotides not matched to a gene: 2. The CDR3 DNA reads TGTGCCAGCAGCTTACGCGGGAGGGTAGATACGCAGTATTTT. Translated, it gives CASSLRGRVDTQYF. Combining the CDR3 with reference TRBV7-2 and TRBJ2-3 gives the whole variable domain GAGVSQSPSNKVTEKGKDVELRCDPISGHTALYWYRQSLGQGLEFLIYFQGNSAPDKSGLPSDRFSAERTGGSVSTLTIQRTQQEDSAVYLCASSLRGRVDTQYFGPGTRLTVL.

This clonotype turned up a few times. This chain joins TRBV7-9 and TRBJ2-5; 8 bases align to TRBD2. Looked up from germline, CDR1 is SEHNR and CDR2 is FQNEAQ (reference sequence). This CDR3 contains 20 residues. The junction had 22 bases not matched to a gene; V was cut back by 5 bases and J by 2 bases. In nucleotides, the CDR3 is TGTGCCAGCAGCCCCCGGGGGGGGAAGTGGCTAGCGGAAGGACAAGAGACCCAGTACTTC. It is translated as CASSPRGGKWLAEGQETQYF.

This clonotype was recorded at least ten times. V gene TRBV20-1 combines with J gene TRBJ1-2; 9 nucleotides align to TRBD1. Germline trimming cut 0 bases from V and 2 bases from J; bases unmatched to any gene: 4. Germline V gene data show CDR1 as DFQATT and CDR2 as SNEGSKA (reference sequence). The CDR3 spans 15 residues. This chain's CDR3 is CSARDGTGPNYGYTF. CDR3 nucleotides: TGCAGTGCTAGAGATGGGACAGGGCCGAACTATGGCTACACCTTC.

There are many counts of this clonotype. V and J are TRBV7-2 and TRBJ1-6; D uncertain. Germline CDR1 reads SGHTA; CDR2 reads FQGNSA. This CDR3 spans 15 amino acids. V dropped 6 bases and J dropped 7 bases, with 16 bases sitting between them. In nucleotides, the CDR3 is TGTGCCAGCAGTGCGGACCCGGGAAGGAATTCACCCCTCCACTTT. Translated, it gives CASSADPGRNSPLHF.

This clonotype appeared many times. V and J are TRBV28 and TRBJ1-5; TRBD1 might be the D (6 bases). The germline V and J ends were trimmed by 6 bases and 7 bases, with 13 bases remaining between them. There are 13 residues in the CDR3. Germline V gene sequence: CDR1 MDHEN, CDR2 SYDVKM. The CDR3 protein is CASSRDTSQPQHF. For the CDR3, the DNA is TGTGCCAGCAGCAGGGACACTTCACAGCCCCAGCATTTT.

This clonotype was seen only a few times. V usage is TRBV3-1 and J usage is TRBJ2-7, with D perhaps matching TRBD1 or TRBD2 (5 bases each). CDR1 is LGHDT and CDR2 is YNNKEL in the germline V gene (reference sequence). Trimming stripped 3 bases from V and 5 bases from J, with 14 bases between. The CDR3 is 14 amino acids. CDR3 in amino acids: CASSQGTVWDEQYF. The CDR3 nucleotides read TGTGCCAGCAGCCAGGGGACCGTCTGGGACGAGCAGTACTTC.

This clonotype was seen only a few times. The chain uses TRBV7-2 and TRBJ2-1, with D uncertain. This CDR3 region has 11 residues. Germline V gene lookup returns CDR1 SGHTA and CDR2 FQGNSA. V lost 4 bases to trimming and J lost 9 bases, with 7 bases between them. In nucleotides, the CDR3 is TGTGCCAGCAGCTCAATGGGTGAGCAGTTCTTC. This sequence encodes CASSSMGEQFF.

The rearrangement uses TRBV29-1 and TRBJ2-6; 12 bases fit TRBD1. The V gene end was trimmed by 0 bases and the J gene end by 3 bases; junction bases not matched to a gene: 3. The CDR3 is 17 residues long. Germline CDR1 SQVTM, CDR2 ANQGSEA. The CDR3 region is CSVEEWDRGLGANVLTF. The DNA for the CDR3 is TGCAGCGTTGAAGAATGGGACAGGGGGCTTGGGGCCAACGTCCTGACTTTC.

This clonotype was observed at least ten times. This chain joins TRBV25-1 and TRBJ2-5; the D gene is possibly TRBD2 (6 bases). Per the germline V gene, CDR1 is MGHDK and CDR2 is SYGVNS. The V gene lost 5 bases and the J gene lost 4 bases, with 11 bases spanning the gap. This CDR3 contains 13 residues. CDR3 DNA: TGTGCCAGCAGTTCCGGGGACTCAGAGACCCAGTACTTC. Amino acids: CASSSGDSETQYF.